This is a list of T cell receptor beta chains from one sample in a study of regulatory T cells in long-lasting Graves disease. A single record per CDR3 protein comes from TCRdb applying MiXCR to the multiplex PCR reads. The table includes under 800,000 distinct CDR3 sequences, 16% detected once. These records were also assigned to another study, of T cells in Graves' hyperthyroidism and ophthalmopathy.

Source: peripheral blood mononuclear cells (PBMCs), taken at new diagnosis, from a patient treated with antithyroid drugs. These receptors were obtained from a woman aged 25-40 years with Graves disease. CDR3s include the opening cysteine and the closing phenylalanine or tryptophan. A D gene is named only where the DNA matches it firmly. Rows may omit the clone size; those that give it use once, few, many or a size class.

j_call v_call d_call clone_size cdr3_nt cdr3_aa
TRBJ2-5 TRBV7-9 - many TGTGCCAGCAGCTTATTCCCGCCCGGGGTGTATCAAGAGACCCAGTACTTC CASSLFPPGVYQETQYF
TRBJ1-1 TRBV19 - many TGTGCCAGTAGTACAGGGAAGAGCACTGAAGCTTTCTTT CASSTGKSTEAFF
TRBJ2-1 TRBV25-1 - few TGTGCCAGCGGTCTCCGGGACAAGTACAATGAGCAGTTCTTC CASGLRDKYNEQFF
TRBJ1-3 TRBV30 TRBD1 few TGTGCCTGGTCGACAGGGTTGGCTGGAAACACCATATATTTT CAWSTGLAGNTIYF
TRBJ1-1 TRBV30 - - TGTGCCTGGAGTGTAACTCAGAACACTGAAGCTTTCTTT CAWSVTQNTEAFF
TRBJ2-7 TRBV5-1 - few TGCGCCAGCAGCGCGGTAGCCCCGGCCCCCTACGAGCAGTACTTC CASSAVAPAPYEQYF
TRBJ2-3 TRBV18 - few TGTGCCAGCTCACCCGGAGCCACTAGCACAGATACGCAGTATTTT CASSPGATSTDTQYF
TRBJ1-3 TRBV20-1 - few TGCAGTGCTTTACCAGGGTCCGGAAACACCATATATTTT CSALPGSGNTIYF
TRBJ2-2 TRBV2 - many TGTGCCAGCAGTTGGGGGAGCACCGGGGAGCTGTTTTTT CASSWGSTGELFF
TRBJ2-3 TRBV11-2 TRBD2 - TGTGCCAGCAGCCCGAGCGGGACCTACACAGATACGCAGTATTTT CASSPSGTYTDTQYF
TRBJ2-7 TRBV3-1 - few TGTGCCAGCGCGCTAGGAGGGACCTCCTACGAGCAGTACTTC CASALGGTSYEQYF
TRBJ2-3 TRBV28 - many TGTGCCAGCAGTTTTCATCTTGGGACAGATACGCAGTATTTT CASSFHLGTDTQYF
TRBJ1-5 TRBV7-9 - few TGTGCCAGCAGCCGTGGGAGTCAGCCCCAGCATTTT CASSRGSQPQHF
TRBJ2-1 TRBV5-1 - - TGCGCCAGCAGCTTGGTTCTGCAACTAAGGGGTTTCAATGAGCAGTTCTTC CASSLVLQLRGFNEQFF
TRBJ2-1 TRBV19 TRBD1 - TGTGCCAGTAGTATCGGGGACAGGGAGTTCTTC CASSIGDREFF
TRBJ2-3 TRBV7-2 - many TGTGCCAGCAGCCCGGGACACTACACAGATACGCAGTATTTT CASSPGHYTDTQYF
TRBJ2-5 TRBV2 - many TGTGCCAGCAGAAGACAGGAATTCCAAGAGACCCAGTACTTC CASRRQEFQETQYF
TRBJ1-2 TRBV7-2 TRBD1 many TGTGCCAGCAGCGGAACAGGGGGCCGAAAATATGGCTACACCTTC CASSGTGGRKYGYTF
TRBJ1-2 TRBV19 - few TGTGCCAGTAGTATTCTGGAGGGGAACTATGGCTACACCTTC CASSILEGNYGYTF
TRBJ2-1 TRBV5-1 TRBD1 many TGCGCCAGCAGCTTGGAAGGGGGCTACCTAAACTCCCACAATGAGCAGTTCTTC CASSLEGGYLNSHNEQFF
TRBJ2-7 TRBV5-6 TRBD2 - TGTGCCAGCAACAGACTAGCGGGAGTAAGCTACGAGCAGTACTTC CASNRLAGVSYEQYF
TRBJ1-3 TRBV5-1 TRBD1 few TGCGCCAGCAGTCTCGACAGGGCGGTCTCTGGAAACACCATATATTTT CASSLDRAVSGNTIYF
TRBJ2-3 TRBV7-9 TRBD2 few TGTGCCAGCAGCCAAGCGGGAGGAGGCAAAGATACGCAGTATTTT CASSQAGGGKDTQYF
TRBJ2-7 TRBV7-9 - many TGTGCCAGCAGCTTAGCGGGGGCCGACGAGCAGTACTTC CASSLAGADEQYF
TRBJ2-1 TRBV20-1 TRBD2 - TGCAGTGCTGGGGGACTAGCGGGATCCCGTGGTCAAAACAATGAGCAGTTCTTC CSAGGLAGSRGQNNEQFF
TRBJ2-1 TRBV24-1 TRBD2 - TGTGCCACCAGTGATCCTGAGGCTAGCGGCTACAATGAGCAGTTCTTC CATSDPEASGYNEQFF
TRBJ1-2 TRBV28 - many TGTGCCAGCACCCAGGAGGCAGATGGCTACACCTTC CASTQEADGYTF